The 15 T cell receptor beta chains below were found in one sample sequenced in a study of cytomegalovirus exposure and HLA in healthy donors. PCR amplification relied on 60 Vbeta primers (plus 13 Jbeta primers). The data were produced by immunoSEQ multiplex PCR, yet TCRdb's version contains in-frame clones alone and is incomplete. The sample records 100,000 to 150,000 clones, 77% being singletons. Sequencing was done on a sample of PBMCs. These receptors were obtained from a woman in her forties in good health and CMV-seropositive.

This clone has just a few counts. The rearrangement joins TRBV4-1 to TRBJ2-7, with D hard to call. The V end was cut by 2 bases, the J end by 0 bases, with 11 bases between. The CDR3 consists of 15 residues. CDR1 and CDR2 from the germline V gene are MGHRA and YSYEKL. The CDR3 DNA follows: TGCGCCAGCAGCCAACTTTTGGAGAGCTCCTACGAGCAGTACTTC. Amino acid sequence: CASSQLLESSYEQYF.

A single count supports this clone. J is TRBJ2-2 and V is TRBV6-6; 10 nucleotides match TRBD1. The CDR3 loop spans 16 amino acids. Per the germline V gene, CDR1 is MNHNY and CDR2 is SVGAGI (reference sequence). After removal of 7 bases from V and 3 bases from J, the junction contained 8 bases not matched to a gene. The CDR3 reads CASIPGTGDYTGELFF. The CDR3 bases are TGTGCCAGCATTCCCGGGACAGGGGATTACACCGGGGAGCTGTTTTTT.

The chain carries TRBV4-1 and TRBJ1-5; 9 bases map to TRBD1. The CDR3 consists of 15 residues. The germline V gene encodes CDR1 MGHRA and CDR2 YSYEKL. V dropped 4 bases and J dropped 4; count of bases not matched to a gene: 5. The DNA of the CDR3 is TGCGCCAGCAGCCGGGGGGACAGGGAAAATCAGCCCCAGCATTTT. It encodes CASSRGDRENQPQHF.

The chain uses TRBV30 and TRBJ2-1; D may be TRBD2 (7 bases). The CDR3 has 15 amino acids. V was pared by 3 bases and J by 4 bases, with 16 bases between. Germline CDR1 reads GTSNPN; CDR2 reads SVGIG (reference sequence). The DNA of the CDR3 is TGTGCCTGGAGCCCGCCGGGGGGCAAATACAATGAGCAGTTCTTC. It specifies CAWSPPGGKYNEQFF.

There are a few counts of this clone. V is TRBV5-4 and J is TRBJ2-1; TRBD2 might be the D (5 bases). The CDR3 length is 15 residues. Germline assignment: CDR1 SGHNT and CDR2 YYREEE (reference sequence). Trimming stripped 1 base from V and 6 bases from J, with 14 bases between. This CDR3 is CASSLNSGMGNEQFF. CDR3 sequence (DNA): TGTGCCAGCAGCTTGAACAGCGGAATGGGCAATGAGCAGTTCTTC.

The table lists this clone with a count of one. This chain connects TRBV30 to TRBJ1-2, with 8 bases aligning to TRBD1. Germline V gives CDR1 GTSNPN, CDR2 SVGIG (reference sequence). With 0 bases clipped from V and 8 bases from J, the junction kept 8 bases outside the gene matches. The CDR3 consists of 14 residues. The CDR3 loop reads CAWSVGTGPRGYTF. The DNA for the CDR3 is TGTGCCTGGAGTGTTGGGACAGGCCCTCGAGGCTACACCTTC.

This clone occurred a few times. This sequence joins TRBV9 and TRBJ2-5; tentatively, D is TRBD2 (6 bases). CDR1 is SGDLS and CDR2 is YYNGEE in the germline V gene. Trimming stripped 4 bases from V and 5 bases from J, with 15 bases between. The CDR3 runs 14 residues. In DNA, the CDR3 is TGTGCCAGCAGCCCCCGGGACTTGAGGGAGACCCAGTACTTC. Its protein is CASSPRDLRETQYF.

J is TRBJ1-5 and V is TRBV20-1; D uncertain. This CDR3 has 11 residues. CDR1 and CDR2 (germline): DFQATT, SNEGSKA (reference sequence). With 2 bases removed from V and 10 bases from J, the gap between germline ends came to 9 bases. CDR3 DNA: TGCAGTGCTAGACTCCTCGGTCCCCAGCATTTT. Translating gives CSARLLGPQHF.

The chain joins TRBV30 to TRBJ2-1; 8 bases map to TRBD2. The trim removed 2 bases at V and 6 bases at J, leaving 6 bases unmatched. The V gene's germline CDR1 is GTSNPN and CDR2 SVGIG (reference sequence). The CDR3 totals 14 residues. CDR3 bases: TGTGCCTGGAGTTTCGGGACTAGATCCAATGAGCAGTTCTTC. Encoded protein: CAWSFGTRSNEQFF.

This chain joins TRBV21-1 and TRBJ2-5; the D segment call TRBD2 is taken from the table without a DNA check. TRBJ2-7 explains the end of the DNA better; the J call may be wrong. TRBV21-1 is annotated as a pseudogene. CDR3 length: 16 residues. The CDR3 sequence: CASSKEMGTTFYEQYF. CDR3 DNA sequence: TGTGCCAGCAGCAAAGAGATGGGGACTACCTTTTACGAGCAGTACTTC.

The chain combines TRBV30 with TRBJ2-7, with 8 bases identical to TRBD2. From germline, CDR1 is GTSNPN and CDR2 SVGIG (reference sequence). The V segment lost 4 bases and the J segment 7 bases; nucleotides outside the gene matches: 12. This CDR3 has 14 amino acids. The CDR3 reads CAWTQSGGAREQYF. The CDR3 bases are TGTGCCTGGACCCAATCCGGGGGGGCGAGGGAGCAGTACTTC. The full variable domain, with the rest looked up from reference TRBV30 and TRBJ2-7, is SQTIHQWPATLVQPVGSPLSLECTVEGTSNPNLYWYRQAAGRGLQLLFYSVGIGQISSEVPQNLSASRPQDRQFILSSKKLLLSDSGFYLCAWTQSGGAREQYFGPGTRLTVT.

The V and J genes are TRBV19 and TRBJ2-2, with 9 bases aligning to TRBD2. Germline CDR1 LNHDA, CDR2 SQIVND (reference sequence). The trim removed 5 bases at V and 5 bases at J, leaving 6 bases unmatched. This CDR3 comprises 15 residues. The CDR3 loop is CASSPRLAATGELFF. The DNA for the CDR3 is TGTGCCAGTAGTCCCCGACTAGCGGCTACCGGGGAGCTGTTTTTT. The whole variable domain, filled in from reference TRBV19 and TRBJ2-2, reads DGGITQSPKYLFRKEGQNVTLSCEQNLNHDAMYWYRQDPGQGLRLIYYSQIVNDFQKGDIAEGYSVSREKKESFPLTVTSAQKNPTAFYLCASSPRLAATGELFFGEGSRLTVL.

The chain has TRBV13 and TRBJ1-2, with TRBD1 matching over 8 bases. The CDR3 is made up of 18 amino acids. V gave up 3 bases and J gave up 4 bases; unmatched junction bases: 16. Germline CDR1 PRHDT, CDR2 FYEKMQ (reference sequence). The CDR3 is CASSFIMDRDLSIYGYTF. The DNA for the CDR3 is TGTGCCAGCAGCTTTATCATGGACAGGGATTTATCTATCTATGGCTACACCTTC.

The V gene is TRBV28, the J gene TRBJ1-6; D remains ambiguous. Trimming shortened V by 3 bases and J by 4 bases, and 10 bases separated the two germline ends. CDR1 is MDHEN and CDR2 is SYDVKM in the germline V gene. This CDR3 spans 15 amino acids. CDR3 region: CASSFGLSYNSPLHF. As DNA, the CDR3 is TGTGCCAGCAGTTTCGGTCTGAGTTATAATTCACCCCTCCACTTT. The full variable domain, rest sourced from reference TRBV28 and TRBJ1-6, is DVKVTQSSRYLVKRTGEKVFLECVQDMDHENMFWYRQDPGLGLRLIYFSYDVKMKEKGDIPEGYSVSREKKERFSLILESASTNQTSMYLCASSFGLSYNSPLHFGNGTRLTVT.

In the case of this clone: Different DNA sequences within this sample yield the same CDR3. The chain recombines TRBV18 with TRBJ2-3, with D perhaps TRBD2 (6 bases). The V gene's germline CDR1 is KGHSH and CDR2 LQKENI. Trimming shortened V by 3 bases and J by 2 bases, and 15 bases separated the two germline ends. There are 16 residues in the CDR3. Written as DNA, the CDR3 is TGTGCCAGCTCACCGAAGCAGGGAGGATCCACAGATACGCAGTATTTT. Its protein product is CASSPKQGGSTDTQYF.